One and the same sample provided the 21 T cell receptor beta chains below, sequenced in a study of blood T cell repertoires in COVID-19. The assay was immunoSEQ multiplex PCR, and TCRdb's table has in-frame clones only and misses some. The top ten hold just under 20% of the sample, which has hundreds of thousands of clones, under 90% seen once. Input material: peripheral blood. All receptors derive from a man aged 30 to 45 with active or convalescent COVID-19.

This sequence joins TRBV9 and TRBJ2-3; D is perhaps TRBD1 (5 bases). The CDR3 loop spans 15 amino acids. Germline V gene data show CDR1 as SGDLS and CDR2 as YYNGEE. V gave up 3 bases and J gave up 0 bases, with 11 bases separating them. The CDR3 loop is CASSADSRSTDTQYF. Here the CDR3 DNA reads TGTGCCAGCAGCGCAGACAGTAGGAGCACAGATACGCAGTATTTT.

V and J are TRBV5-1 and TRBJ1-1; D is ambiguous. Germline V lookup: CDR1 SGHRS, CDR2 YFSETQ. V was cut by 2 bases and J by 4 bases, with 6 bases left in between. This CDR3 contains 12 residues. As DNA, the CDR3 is TGCGCCAGCAGCTTTGCGGGCACTGAAGCTTTCTTT. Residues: CASSFAGTEAFF. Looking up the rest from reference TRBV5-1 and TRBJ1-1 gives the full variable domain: KAGVTQTPRYLIKTRGQQVTLSCSPISGHRSVSWYQQTPGQGLQFLFEYFSETQRNKGNFPGRFSGRQFSNSRSEMNVSTLELGDSALYLCASSFAGTEAFFGQGTRLTVV.

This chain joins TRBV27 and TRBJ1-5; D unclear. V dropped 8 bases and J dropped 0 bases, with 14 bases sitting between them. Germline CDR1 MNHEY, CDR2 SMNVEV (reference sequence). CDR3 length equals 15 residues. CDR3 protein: CASAPLVNSNQPQHF. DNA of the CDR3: TGTGCCAGCGCCCCATTAGTGAATAGCAATCAGCCCCAGCATTTT.

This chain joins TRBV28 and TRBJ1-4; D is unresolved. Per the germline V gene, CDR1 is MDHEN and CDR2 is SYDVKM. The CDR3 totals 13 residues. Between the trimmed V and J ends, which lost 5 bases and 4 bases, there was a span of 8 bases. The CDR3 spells CASSPPGNEKLFF. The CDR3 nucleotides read TGTGCCAGCAGTCCCCCGGGTAATGAAAAACTGTTTTTT.

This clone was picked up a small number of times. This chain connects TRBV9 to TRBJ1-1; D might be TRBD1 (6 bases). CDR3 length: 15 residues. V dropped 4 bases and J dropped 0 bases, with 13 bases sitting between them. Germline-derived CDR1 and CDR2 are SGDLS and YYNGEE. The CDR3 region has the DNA TGTGCCAGCAGCCCTCGGGCAGGGGTGAACACTGAAGCTTTCTTT. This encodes CASSPRAGVNTEAFF.

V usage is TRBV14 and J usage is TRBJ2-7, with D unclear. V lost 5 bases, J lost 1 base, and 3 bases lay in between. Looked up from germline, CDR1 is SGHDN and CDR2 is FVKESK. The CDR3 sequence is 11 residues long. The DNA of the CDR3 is TGTGCCAGCAGCTTATCCTACGAGCAGTACTTC. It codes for CASSLSYEQYF.

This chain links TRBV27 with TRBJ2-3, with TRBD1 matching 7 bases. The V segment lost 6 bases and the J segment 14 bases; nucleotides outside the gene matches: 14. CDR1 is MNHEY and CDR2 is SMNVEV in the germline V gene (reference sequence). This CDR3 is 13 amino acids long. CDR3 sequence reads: CASSDGTGARAYF. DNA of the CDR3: TGTGCCAGCAGCGACGGAACAGGGGCCAGGGCGTATTTT.

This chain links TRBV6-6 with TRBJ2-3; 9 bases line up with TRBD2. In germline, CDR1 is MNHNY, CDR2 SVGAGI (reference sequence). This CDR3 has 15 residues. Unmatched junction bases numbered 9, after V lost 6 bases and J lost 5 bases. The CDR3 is CASRGIAGEVDTQYF. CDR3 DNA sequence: TGTGCCAGCAGGGGGATAGCGGGGGAGGTAGATACGCAGTATTTT.

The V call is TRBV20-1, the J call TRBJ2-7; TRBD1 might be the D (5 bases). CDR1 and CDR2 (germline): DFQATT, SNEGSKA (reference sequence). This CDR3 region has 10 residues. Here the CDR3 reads CGAVEYEQYF. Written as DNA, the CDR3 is TGCGGGGCCGTCGAATACGAGCAGTACTTC.

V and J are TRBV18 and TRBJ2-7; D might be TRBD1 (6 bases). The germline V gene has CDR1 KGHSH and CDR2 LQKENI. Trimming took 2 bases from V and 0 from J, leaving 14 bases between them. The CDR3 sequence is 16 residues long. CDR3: CASSPRQALSSYEQYF. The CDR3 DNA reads TGTGCCAGCTCACCAAGACAGGCTTTATCCTCCTACGAGCAGTACTTC.

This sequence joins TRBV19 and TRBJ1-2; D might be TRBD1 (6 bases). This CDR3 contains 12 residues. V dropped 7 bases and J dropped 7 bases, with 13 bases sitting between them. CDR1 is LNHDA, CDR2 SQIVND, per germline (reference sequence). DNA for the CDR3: TGTGCCAGTACCAATCTGGGGGCTGGCTACACCTTC. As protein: CASTNLGAGYTF.

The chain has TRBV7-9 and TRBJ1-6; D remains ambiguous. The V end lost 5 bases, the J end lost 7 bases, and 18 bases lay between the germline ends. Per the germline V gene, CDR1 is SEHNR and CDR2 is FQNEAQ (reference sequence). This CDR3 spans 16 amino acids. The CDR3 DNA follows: TGTGCCAGCAGCCCGGACCGCGGGCCTAGGAATTCACCCCTCCACTTT. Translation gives CASSPDRGPRNSPLHF.

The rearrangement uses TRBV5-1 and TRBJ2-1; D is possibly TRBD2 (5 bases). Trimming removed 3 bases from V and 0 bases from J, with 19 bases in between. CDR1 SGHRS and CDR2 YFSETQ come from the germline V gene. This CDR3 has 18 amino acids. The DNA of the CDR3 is TGCGCCAGCAGCTCCGGTAGGGTAGCGCCTCTCTCCTACAATGAGCAGTTCTTC. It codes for CASSSGRVAPLSYNEQFF.

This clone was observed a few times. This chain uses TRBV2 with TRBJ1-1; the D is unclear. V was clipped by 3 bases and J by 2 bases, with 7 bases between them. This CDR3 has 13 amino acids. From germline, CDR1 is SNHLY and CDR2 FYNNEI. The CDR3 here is CASSDGRNTEAFF. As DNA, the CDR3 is TGTGCCAGCAGTGACGGGAGAAACACTGAAGCTTTCTTT.

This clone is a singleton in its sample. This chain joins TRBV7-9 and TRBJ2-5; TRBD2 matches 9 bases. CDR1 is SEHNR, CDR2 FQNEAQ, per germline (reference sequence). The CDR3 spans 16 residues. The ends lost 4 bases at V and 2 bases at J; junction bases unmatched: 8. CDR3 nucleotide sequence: TGTGCCAGCAGCTCCGCGGGGGGGGCCCCACAAGAGACCCAGTACTTC. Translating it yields CASSSAGGAPQETQYF.

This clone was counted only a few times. Here the CDR3 DNA reads TGTGCCATCAGTCCTAGCGGGAGTTACGAGCAGTACTTC. Its protein product is CAISPSGSYEQYF. The chain couples TRBV10-3 to TRBJ2-7, with 10 bases matching TRBD2. The CDR3 consists of 13 residues. The trim removed 5 bases at V and 4 bases at J, leaving 2 bases unmatched. Germline CDR1 ENHRY, CDR2 SYGVKD.

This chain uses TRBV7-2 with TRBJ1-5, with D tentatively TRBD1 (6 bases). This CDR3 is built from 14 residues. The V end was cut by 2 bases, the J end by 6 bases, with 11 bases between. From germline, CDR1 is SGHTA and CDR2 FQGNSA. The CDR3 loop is CASSLTGMTQPQHF. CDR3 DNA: TGTGCCAGCAGCTTAACAGGGATGACTCAGCCCCAGCATTTT.

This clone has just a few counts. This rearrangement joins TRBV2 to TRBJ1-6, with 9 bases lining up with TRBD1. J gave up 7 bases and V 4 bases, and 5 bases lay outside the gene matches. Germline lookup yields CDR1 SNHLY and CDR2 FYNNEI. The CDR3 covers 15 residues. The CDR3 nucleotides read TGTGCCAGCAGTGCTCGGACAGGGGCGAATTCACCCCTCCACTTT. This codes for CASSARTGANSPLHF. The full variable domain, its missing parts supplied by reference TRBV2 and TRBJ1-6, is EPEVTQTPSHQVTQMGQEVILRCVPISNHLYFYWYRQILGQKVEFLVSFYNNEISEKSEIFDDQFSVERPDGSNFTLKIRSTKLEDSAMYFCASSARTGANSPLHFGNGTRLTVT.

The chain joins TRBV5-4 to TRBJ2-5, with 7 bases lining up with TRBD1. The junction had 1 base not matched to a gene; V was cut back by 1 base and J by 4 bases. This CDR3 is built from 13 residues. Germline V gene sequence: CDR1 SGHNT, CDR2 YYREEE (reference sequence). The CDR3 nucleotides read TGTGCCAGCAGCTTGCCAGGGGGAGAGACCCAGTACTTC. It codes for CASSLPGGETQYF.

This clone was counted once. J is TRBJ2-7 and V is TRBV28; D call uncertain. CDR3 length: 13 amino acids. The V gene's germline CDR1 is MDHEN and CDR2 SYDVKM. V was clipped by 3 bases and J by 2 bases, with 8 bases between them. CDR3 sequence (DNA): TGTGCCAGCAGTTTGGCGGCGACCTACGAGCAGTACTTC. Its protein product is CASSLAATYEQYF.

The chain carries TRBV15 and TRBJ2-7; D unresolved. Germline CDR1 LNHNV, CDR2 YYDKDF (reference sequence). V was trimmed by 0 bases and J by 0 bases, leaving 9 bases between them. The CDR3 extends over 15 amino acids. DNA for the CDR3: TGTGCCACCAGCAGAGAAGTCGGAGCCTCCTACGAGCAGTACTTC. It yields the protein CATSREVGASYEQYF.